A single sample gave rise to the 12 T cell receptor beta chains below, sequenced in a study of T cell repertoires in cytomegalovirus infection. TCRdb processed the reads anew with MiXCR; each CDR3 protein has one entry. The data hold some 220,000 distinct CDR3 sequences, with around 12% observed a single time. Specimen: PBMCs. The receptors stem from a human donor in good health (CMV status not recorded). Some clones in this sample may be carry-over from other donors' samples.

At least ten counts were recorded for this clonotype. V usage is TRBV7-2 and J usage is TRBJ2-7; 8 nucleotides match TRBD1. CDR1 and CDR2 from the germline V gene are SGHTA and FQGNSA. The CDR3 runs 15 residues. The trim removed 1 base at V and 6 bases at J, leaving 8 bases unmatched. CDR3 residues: CASSLVRQGTSEQYF. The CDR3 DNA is TGTGCCAGCAGCTTAGTGCGACAGGGGACGAGCGAGCAGTACTTC. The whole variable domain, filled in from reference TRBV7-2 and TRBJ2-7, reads GAGVSQSPSNKVTEKGKDVELRCDPISGHTALYWYRQSLGQGLEFLIYFQGNSAPDKSGLPSDRFSAERTGGSVSTLTIQRTQQEDSAVYLCASSLVRQGTSEQYFGPGTRLTVT.

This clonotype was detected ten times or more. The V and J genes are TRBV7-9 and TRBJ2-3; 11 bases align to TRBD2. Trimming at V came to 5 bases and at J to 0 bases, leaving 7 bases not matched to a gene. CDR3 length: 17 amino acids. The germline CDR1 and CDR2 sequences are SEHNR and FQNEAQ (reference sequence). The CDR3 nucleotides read TGTGCCAGCAGCGTGGGACTAGCGGCCTCTAGCACAGATACGCAGTATTTT. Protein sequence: CASSVGLAASSTDTQYF.

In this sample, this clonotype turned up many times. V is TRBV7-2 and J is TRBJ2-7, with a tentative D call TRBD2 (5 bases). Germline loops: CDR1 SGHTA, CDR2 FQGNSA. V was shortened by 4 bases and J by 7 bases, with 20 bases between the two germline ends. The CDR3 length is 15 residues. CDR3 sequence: CASSSQGSPPGEQYF. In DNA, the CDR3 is TGTGCCAGCAGCTCGCAAGGAAGTCCCCCGGGGGAGCAGTACTTC. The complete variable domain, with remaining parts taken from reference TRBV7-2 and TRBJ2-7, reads GAGVSQSPSNKVTEKGKDVELRCDPISGHTALYWYRQSLGQGLEFLIYFQGNSAPDKSGLPSDRFSAERTGGSVSTLTIQRTQQEDSAVYLCASSSQGSPPGEQYFGPGTRLTVT.

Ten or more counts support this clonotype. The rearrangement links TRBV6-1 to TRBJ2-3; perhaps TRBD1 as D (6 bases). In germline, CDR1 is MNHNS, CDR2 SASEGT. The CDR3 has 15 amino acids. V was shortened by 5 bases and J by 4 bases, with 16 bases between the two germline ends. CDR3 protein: CASSKQGNPADTQYF. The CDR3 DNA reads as TGTGCCAGCAGTAAGCAGGGGAACCCCGCAGATACGCAGTATTTT.

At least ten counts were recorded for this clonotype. The CDR3 nucleotides are TGTGCCAGCAGCTTAGGGGCAGCTCTTAGCGGGGGGGCAGATACGCAGTATTTT. Protein sequence: CASSLGAALSGGADTQYF. The chain uses TRBV7-2 and TRBJ2-3; TRBD2 aligns across 11 bases. V gave up 1 base and J gave up 4 bases; unmatched junction bases: 10. This CDR3 is built from 18 residues. Germline CDR1 and CDR2: SGHTA and FQGNSA.

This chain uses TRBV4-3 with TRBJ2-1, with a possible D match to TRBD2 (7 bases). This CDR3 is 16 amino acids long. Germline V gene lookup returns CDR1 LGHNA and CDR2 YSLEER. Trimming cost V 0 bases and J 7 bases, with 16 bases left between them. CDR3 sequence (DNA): TGCGCCAGCAGCCAAGAGTATCGGGGGGCTGAGAATGAGCAGTTCTTC. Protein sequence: CASSQEYRGAENEQFF.

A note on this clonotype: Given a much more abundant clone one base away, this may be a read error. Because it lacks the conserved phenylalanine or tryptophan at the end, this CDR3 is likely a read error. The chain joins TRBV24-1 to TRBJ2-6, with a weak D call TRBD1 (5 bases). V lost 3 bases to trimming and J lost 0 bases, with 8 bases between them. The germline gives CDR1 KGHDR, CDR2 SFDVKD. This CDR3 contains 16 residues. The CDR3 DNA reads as TGTGCCACCAGTGATCGACAGCCCTCTGGGGCCAACGTCCTGACTCTC. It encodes CATSDRQPSGANVLTL.

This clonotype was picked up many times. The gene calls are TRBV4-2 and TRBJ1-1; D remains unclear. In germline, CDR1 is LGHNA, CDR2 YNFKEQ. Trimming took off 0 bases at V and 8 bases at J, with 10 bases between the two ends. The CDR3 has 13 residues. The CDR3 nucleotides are TGTGCCAGCAGCCAAGAGAGGCAGCGGGAAGCTTTCTTT. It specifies CASSQERQREAFF.

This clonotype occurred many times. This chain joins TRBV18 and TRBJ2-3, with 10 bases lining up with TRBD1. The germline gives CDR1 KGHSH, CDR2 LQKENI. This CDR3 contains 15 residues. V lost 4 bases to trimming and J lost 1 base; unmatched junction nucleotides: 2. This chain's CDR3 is CASSLGTGGTDTQYF. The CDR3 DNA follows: TGTGCCAGCTCACTCGGGACAGGGGGCACAGATACGCAGTATTTT.

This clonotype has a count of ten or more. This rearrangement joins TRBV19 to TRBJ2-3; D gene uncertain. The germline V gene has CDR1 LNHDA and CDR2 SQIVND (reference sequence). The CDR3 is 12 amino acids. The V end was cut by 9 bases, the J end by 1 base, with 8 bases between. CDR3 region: CASSPRTDTQYF. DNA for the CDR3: TGTGCCAGCAGCCCCCGCACAGATACGCAGTATTTT.

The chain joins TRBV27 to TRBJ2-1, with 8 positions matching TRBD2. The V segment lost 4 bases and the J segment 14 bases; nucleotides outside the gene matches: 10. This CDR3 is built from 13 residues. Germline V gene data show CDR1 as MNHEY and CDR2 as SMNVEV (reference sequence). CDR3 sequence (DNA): TGTGCCAGCAGTTACCTCCGGGAGGGCCCAGAGTTCTTC. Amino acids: CASSYLREGPEFF.

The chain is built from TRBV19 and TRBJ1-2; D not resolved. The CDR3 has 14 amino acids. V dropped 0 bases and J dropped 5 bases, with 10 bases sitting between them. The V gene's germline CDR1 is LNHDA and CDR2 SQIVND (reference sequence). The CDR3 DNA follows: TGTGCCAGTAGTATAGAGGCAGGAGATTATGGCTACACCTTC. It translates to CASSIEAGDYGYTF. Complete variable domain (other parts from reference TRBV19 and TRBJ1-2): DGGITQSPKYLFRKEGQNVTLSCEQNLNHDAMYWYRQDPGQGLRLIYYSQIVNDFQKGDIAEGYSVSREKKESFPLTVTSAQKNPTAFYLCASSIEAGDYGYTFGSGTRLTVV.